This is a list of T cell receptor beta chains from one sample in a study of graft-versus-host responses after intestinal transplantation. Measured with immunoSEQ multiplex PCR; TCRdb has only the in-frame clones, and not every one. This table holds 80,000 to 100,000 clones, roughly nine tenths found once. These receptors' targets are unknown. Sequencing was performed on unstimulated CD4+ T cells sorted from spleen or lymph node cells, taken before transplant. All receptors come from a human donor who was the organ donor for an intestinal transplant. Both conserved end residues are part of each CDR3. D genes are given only for firm matches. Size is omitted from some rows. Given values are once, few, many or a class for expanded clones.

v_gene	j_gene	abundance	d_gene	CDR3aa	CDR3nt
TRBV19	TRBJ2-7	.	TRBD1	CASSKQGGSSYEQYF	TGTGCCAGTAGTAAACAGGGGGGCTCCTCCTACGAGCAGTACTTC
TRBV2	TRBJ1-5	.	.	CASLGGLGDQPQHF	TGTGCCAGCCTGGGGGGGTTAGGCGATCAGCCCCAGCATTTT
TRBV11-3	TRBJ2-5	.	.	CASSQGETQYF	TGTGCCAGCAGCCAGGGGGAGACCCAGTACTTC
TRBV7-2	TRBJ2-5	.	.	CASSLEFRGGLGETQYF	TGTGCCAGCAGCTTAGAGTTCCGGGGTGGTCTGGGGGAGACCCAGTACTTC
TRBV5-1	TRBJ1-5	.	TRBD1	CASSVGQDGQPQHF	TGCGCCAGCAGCGTCGGACAGGACGGTCAGCCCCAGCATTTT
TRBV7-6	TRBJ1-2	.	.	CASSPTGGASGYTF	TGTGCCAGCAGCCCAACGGGGGGCGCCAGTGGCTACACCTTC
TRBV7-2	TRBJ2-3	.	TRBD2	CAGSDFSAGGFTDTQYF	TGTGCCGGCAGCGACTTTTCGGCGGGGGGGTTCACAGATACGCAGTATTTT
TRBV5-5	TRBJ1-4	once	.	CASTLLTDGEKLFF	TGTGCCAGCACCCTTTTGACAGACGGGGAAAAACTGTTTTTT
TRBV5-4	TRBJ2-1	.	.	CASKDQRSNEQFF	TGTGCCAGCAAGGACCAGCGGAGCAATGAGCAGTTCTTC
TRBV2	TRBJ2-7	.	.	CASSPQLEQYF	TGTGCCAGCAGTCCCCAGTTAGAGCAGTACTTC
TRBV28	TRBJ2-3	.	.	CASSSMGGRGVDTQYF	TGTGCCAGCAGTTCAATGGGGGGCAGGGGGGTGGATACGCAGTATTTT
TRBV30	TRBJ1-5	.	.	CAWSIARAGNQPQHF	TGTGCCTGGAGTATTGCGAGGGCGGGCAATCAGCCCCAGCATTTT
TRBV6-6	TRBJ2-1	.	.	CASSYSANEQFF	TGTGCCAGCAGTTATAGTGCTAATGAGCAGTTCTTC
TRBV18	TRBJ2-2	.	TRBD1	CASSYRGQGRTGELFF	TGTGCCAGCTCCTACCGGGGACAGGGCAGGACCGGGGAGCTGTTTTTT
TRBV6-6	TRBJ2-7	once	.	CASTYPTTGSYEQYF	TGTGCCAGCACCTACCCCACCACGGGCTCCTACGAGCAGTACTTC
TRBV2	TRBJ2-1	.	TRBD1	CASSEQGAHNEQFF	TGTGCCAGCAGTGAACAGGGGGCCCACAATGAGCAGTTCTTC
TRBV5-1	TRBJ2-4	.	.	CASSFDLSAGARKNIQYF	TGCGCCAGCAGCTTTGATCTTAGCGCGGGGGCTAGGAAAAACATTCAGTACTTC
TRBV30	TRBJ1-6	.	TRBD1	CAWKPPQGAASPLHF	TGTGCCTGGAAACCCCCACAGGGGGCGGCCTCACCCCTCCACTTT
TRBV6-1	TRBJ1-4	.	.	CASSEVRATNEKLFF	TGTGCCAGCAGTGAAGTGCGAGCAACTAATGAAAAACTGTTTTTT
TRBV9	TRBJ1-2	.	.	CASRPQGIGYTF	TGTGCCAGCAGGCCGCAGGGAATCGGCTACACCTTC
TRBV19	TRBJ1-1	.	.	CASSTLGNQGSTEAFF	TGTGCCAGTAGTACTTTGGGGAATCAGGGAAGCACTGAAGCTTTCTTT
TRBV23-1	TRBJ1-2	.	TRBD1	CASSQAGTGGVYGYTF	TGCGCCAGCAGTCAGGCCGGGACAGGGGGCGTCTATGGCTACACCTTC
TRBV6-1	TRBJ2-5	.	TRBD2	CASSEATRLAGVQETQYF	TGTGCCAGCAGTGAAGCGACGCGTCTAGCGGGGGTCCAAGAGACCCAGTACTTC